Below, 26 T cell receptor beta chains from the same sample are listed, as sequenced in a study of blood T cell repertoires in COVID-19 (dated by TCRdb to about 2020). Libraries came from the immunoSEQ multiplex PCR assay. Not all clones reach the TCRdb copy of this immuneACCESS table, which keeps in-frame sequences only. Checked studies attribute under half of the gap to unresolved V genes and leave the rest unexplained. This sample comprises roughly 180,000 clones, over 70% of them detected only once. Less than 4% of the sample is held by the ten biggest clonotypes. Sequencing was done on a sample of PBMCs or T cells enriched from blood (not recorded which). These TCRs come from a woman between 50 and 59 years old in a cohort exposed to, infected with or recovered from COVID-19 (not recorded which).

This clone occurred a few times. J is TRBJ1-3 and V is TRBV7-9, with D perhaps matching TRBD1 (6 bases). The V end lost 4 bases, the J end lost 3 bases, and 13 bases lay between the germline ends. The CDR3 is 15 residues long. From germline, CDR1 is SEHNR and CDR2 FQNEAQ (reference sequence). Written as DNA, the CDR3 is TGTGCCAGCAGCTCCGACGACAGGCGTGGAAACACCATATATTTT. It yields the protein CASSSDDRRGNTIYF. The entire variable domain, with the rest obtained from reference TRBV7-9 and TRBJ1-3, is as follows: DTGVSQNPRHKITKRGQNVTFRCDPISEHNRLYWYRQTLGQGPEFLTYFQNEAQLEKSRLLSDRFSAERPKGSFSTLEIQRTEQGDSAMYLCASSSDDRRGNTIYFGEGSWLTVV.

The chain has TRBV5-1 and TRBJ2-2; TRBD1 is a possible D gene (5 bases). V lost 0 bases to trimming and J lost 4 bases, with 7 bases between them. The germline V gene encodes CDR1 SGHRS and CDR2 YFSETQ. The CDR3 is 14 residues long. CDR3 sequence (DNA): TGCGCCAGCAGCTTGGGACAGTTCACCGGGGAGCTGTTTTTT. Residues: CASSLGQFTGELFF. Full variable domain (remainder filled in from reference TRBV5-1 and TRBJ2-2): KAGVTQTPRYLIKTRGQQVTLSCSPISGHRSVSWYQQTPGQGLQFLFEYFSETQRNKGNFPGRFSGRQFSNSRSEMNVSTLELGDSALYLCASSLGQFTGELFFGEGSRLTVL.

DNA of the CDR3: TGCGCCAGCTCAAACCCCCAGAAGTCTGTCGATGGCTACACCTTC. Its translation: CASSNPQKSVDGYTF. This sequence joins TRBV5-1 and TRBJ1-2; D unresolved. Trimming removed 7 bases from V and 6 bases from J, with 22 bases in between. Looked up from germline, CDR1 is SGHRS and CDR2 is YFSETQ. The CDR3 length is 15 residues.

This clone was counted between two and nine times. This chain joins TRBV3-1 (or the pseudogene TRBV3-2) and TRBJ1-2; D call uncertain. CDR3 length equals 14 residues. Trimming left V 2 bases short and J 0 bases short, with 7 bases between. Germline values: CDR1 LGHDT, CDR2 YNNKEL (reference sequence). CDR3 DNA: TGTGCCAGCAGCCAATCGGTGACTAACTATGGCTACACCTTC. Translating it yields CASSQSVTNYGYTF.

This clone was detected only a few times. The chain carries TRBV28 and TRBJ2-2, with a tentative D call TRBD2 (6 bases). Germline-derived CDR1 and CDR2 are MDHEN and SYDVKM. Trimming removed 7 bases at V and 3 bases at J, with 9 bases between. The CDR3 sequence is 13 residues long. For the CDR3, the DNA is TGTGCCAGCAATGCGGGGCACACCGGGGAGCTGTTTTTT. This translates into CASNAGHTGELFF.

This chain links TRBV4-1 with TRBJ1-2, with a weak D call TRBD1 (5 bases). Trimming cost V 0 bases and J 4 bases, with 12 bases left between them. CDR1 and CDR2 from the germline V gene are MGHRA and YSYEKL. The CDR3 loop spans 15 amino acids. CDR3 nucleotide sequence: TGCGCCAGCAGCCAAGACTCGACAGAACGCTATGGCTACACCTTC. This sequence encodes CASSQDSTERYGYTF.

The genes are TRBV18 and TRBJ2-5; a possible D gene is TRBD2 (5 bases). The length of the CDR3 is 16 residues. Germline V gene lookup returns CDR1 KGHSH and CDR2 LQKENI. With 2 bases removed from V and 4 bases from J, the gap between germline ends came to 17 bases. The CDR3 spells CASSPIKVKGVETQYF. CDR3 coding DNA: TGTGCCAGCTCACCAATCAAAGTCAAGGGAGTAGAGACCCAGTACTTC.

V gene TRBV27 combines with J gene TRBJ1-2; D is possibly TRBD1 (5 bases). CDR3 length equals 15 residues. Germline V gene data show CDR1 as MNHEY and CDR2 as SMNVEV (reference sequence). Between the trimmed V and J ends, which lost 3 bases and 4 bases, there was a span of 15 bases. The CDR3 nucleotides are TGTGCCAGCAGTTTGGCGGACAACTCCCGCTATGGCTACACCTTC. Translated, it gives CASSLADNSRYGYTF.

The chain employs TRBV3-1 (or the pseudogene TRBV3-2) and TRBJ2-1; 11 bases are a match to TRBD2. The J segment lost 4 bases and the V segment lost 0 bases, leaving 8 bases of the junction unmatched. The CDR3 has 18 amino acids. The germline V gene has CDR1 LGHDT and CDR2 YNNKEL (reference sequence). The CDR3 sequence is CASSQDLSGGGLYNEQFF. The DNA for the CDR3 is TGTGCCAGCAGCCAAGATCTTAGCGGGGGGGGATTATACAATGAGCAGTTCTTC.

This chain links TRBV19 with TRBJ2-7; perhaps TRBD1 as D (5 bases). CDR3 size: 13 residues. Germline V lookup: CDR1 LNHDA, CDR2 SQIVND (reference sequence). V shed 3 bases and J shed 1 base, with 7 bases lying between them. As DNA, the CDR3 is TGTGCCAGTAGTATGAGACAGTCCTACGAGCAGTACTTC. This gives the protein CASSMRQSYEQYF.

The V call is TRBV19, the J call TRBJ2-3; a possible D gene is TRBD1 (6 bases). The length of the CDR3 is 16 residues. The V gene's germline CDR1 is LNHDA and CDR2 SQIVND (reference sequence). Trimming removed 5 bases from V and 1 base from J, with 16 bases in between. CDR3 region: CASSSRQVQGTDTQYF. The CDR3 nucleotides are TGTGCCAGTAGTTCACGACAGGTTCAGGGCACAGATACGCAGTATTTT.

The chain links TRBV7-9 to TRBJ1-2; no reliable D call. Trimming removed 1 base from V and 4 bases from J, with 10 bases in between. The germline V gene has CDR1 SEHNR and CDR2 FQNEAQ (reference sequence). The CDR3 is 14 residues long. CDR3 protein: CASSLVAELYGYTF. As DNA, the CDR3 is TGTGCCAGCAGCTTAGTAGCCGAACTCTATGGCTACACCTTC.

The chain uses TRBV6-9 and TRBJ2-7, with TRBD1 matching 8 bases. There are 17 residues in the CDR3. The J segment lost 4 bases and the V segment lost 0 bases, leaving 11 bases of the junction unmatched. Germline-derived CDR1 and CDR2 are MNHGY and SVAAGI. The CDR3 loop is CASSYSSGRTGLYEQYF. DNA for the CDR3: TGTGCCAGCAGTTATTCATCCGGAAGGACAGGGCTTTACGAGCAGTACTTC.

CDR3 DNA sequence: TGTGCCAGCAGCTTAGCGCGGGGGCGCGAGCAGTACTTC. This encodes CASSLARGREQYF. The gene calls are TRBV7-6 and TRBJ2-7; TRBD2 is a possible D gene (7 bases). Trimming took off 0 bases at V and 6 bases at J, with 9 bases between the two ends. Germline V gives CDR1 SGHVS, CDR2 FNYEAQ. This CDR3 has 13 amino acids.

In regard to this clone: Germline and junction disagree at one end, which may indicate a read error. Other DNA sequences in this sample translate to the same CDR3. V and J are TRBV7-9 and TRBJ2-7, with 9 bases identical to TRBD2. The CDR3 runs to 14 residues. Germline V gene sequence: CDR1 SEHNR, CDR2 FQNEAQ (reference sequence). CDR3 loop: CASSLSGGTYEQYF. CDR3 coding DNA: TGTGCCAGCAGCTTAAGCGGGGGGACCTACGAGCAGTATTTC. Full variable domain (outside the CDR3, taken from reference TRBV7-9 and TRBJ2-7): DTGVSQNPRHKITKRGQNVTFRCDPISEHNRLYWYRQTLGQGPEFLTYFQNEAQLEKSRLLSDRFSAERPKGSFSTLEIQRTEQGDSAMYLCASSLSGGTYEQYFGPGTRLTVT.

About this clone itself: The sample holds other DNA sequences that translate to the same CDR3. J is TRBJ2-5 and V is TRBV11-3; TRBD1 aligns across 8 bases. This CDR3 comprises 15 residues. Germline V lookup: CDR1 SGHNT, CDR2 YENEEA. With V trimmed by 5 bases and J by 2 bases, 7 bases remained unmatched. CDR3 DNA: TGTGCCAGCAGCCCTAGAGGACAGGGTCAAGAGACCCAGTACTTC. This translates into CASSPRGQGQETQYF.

The chain couples TRBV25-1 to TRBJ2-2; TRBD2 matches at 7 bases. V was clipped by 5 bases and J by 2 bases; unmatched bases: 5. This CDR3 contains 15 residues. Germline V gene data show CDR1 as MGHDK and CDR2 as SYGVNS. CDR3 nucleotides: TGTGCCAGCAGTCCCAGGGACTACAACACCGGGGAGCTGTTTTTT. Protein sequence: CASSPRDYNTGELFF.

The rearrangement joins TRBV5-4 to TRBJ2-7; the D gene is possibly TRBD1 (6 bases). Germline CDR1 SGHNT, CDR2 YYREEE (reference sequence). This CDR3 is 14 amino acids long. V shed 0 bases and J shed 3 bases, with 10 bases lying between them. In DNA, the CDR3 is TGTGCCAGCAGCTTGGACGCCAGGGGCTACGAGCAGTACTTC. This codes for CASSLDARGYEQYF.

About this clone itself: Other nucleotide sequences in the sample specify the same CDR3. V is TRBV18 and J is TRBJ2-3; 7 bases agree with TRBD1. Germline V CDR1 and CDR2: KGHSH, LQKENI. This CDR3 comprises 14 residues. With 6 bases clipped from V and 1 base from J, the junction kept 4 bases outside the gene matches. As DNA, the CDR3 is TGTGCCAGCTCCCCCGGACAGGGCACAGATACGCAGTATTTT. Its translation: CASSPGQGTDTQYF.

A word on this clone: The sample has other DNA sequences that encode this CDR3 too. The chain has TRBV5-1 and TRBJ2-3, with TRBD2 identical over 11 bases. The trim removed 4 bases at V and 6 bases at J, leaving 4 bases unmatched. There are 14 residues in the CDR3. Germline V gene data show CDR1 as SGHRS and CDR2 as YFSETQ. CDR3 loop: CASSPGLAADTQYF. CDR3 nucleotide sequence: TGCGCCAGCAGCCCGGGACTAGCGGCCGATACGCAGTATTTT.

The chain combines TRBV5-1 with TRBJ1-1; 7 bases are a match to TRBD1. V was pared by 5 bases and J by 0 bases, with 7 bases of the junction left unmatched. CDR1 SGHRS and CDR2 YFSETQ come from the germline V gene. The length of the CDR3 is 15 residues. The CDR3 reads CASRGTVNLNTEAFF. The DNA of the CDR3 is TGCGCCAGCAGAGGGACAGTAAACTTGAACACTGAAGCTTTCTTT.

This chain links TRBV6-4 with TRBJ2-3; a weak D match, TRBD2 (6 bases). Germline assignment: CDR1 MRHNA and CDR2 SNTAGT. CDR3 length equals 14 residues. Trimming took off 6 bases at V and 4 bases at J, with 14 bases between the two ends. DNA for the CDR3: TGTGCCAGCAGCCGACTAGTTACAGCAGATACGCAGTATTTT. As protein: CASSRLVTADTQYF.

The CDR3 nucleotides are TGTGCCAGCAGCCAAGATATCGGGGGGGCCCGTCCCGGGGAGCTGTTTTTT. This translates into CASSQDIGGARPGELFF. The chain uses TRBV4-2 and TRBJ2-2; 8 nucleotides agree with TRBD2. The CDR3 length is 17 residues. Per germline, CDR1 LGHNA and CDR2 YNFKEQ. The trim removed 0 bases at V and 6 bases at J, leaving 9 bases unmatched.

The rearrangement links TRBV7-3 to TRBJ2-3; D perhaps matches TRBD1 (6 bases). Germline V gene sequence: CDR1 SGHTA, CDR2 FQGTGA. This CDR3 is 19 amino acids long. V lost 5 bases to trimming and J lost 0 bases, with 24 bases between them. CDR3 nucleotides: TGTGCCAGCAGCCCGACACCTTTTAGGACAGACTTTAGCACAGATACGCAGTATTTT. This translates into CASSPTPFRTDFSTDTQYF.

The chain carries TRBV27 and TRBJ2-7; 9 nucleotides agree with TRBD2. There are 15 residues in the CDR3. Germline CDR1 reads MNHEY; CDR2 reads SMNVEV (reference sequence). V lost 0 bases to trimming and J lost 7 bases; unmatched junction nucleotides: 7. CDR3 sequence (DNA): TGTGCCAGCAGTTTATCCCCTAGCGGGGTGGAGGAGCAGTACTTC. Its protein is CASSLSPSGVEEQYF.

This clone occurred many times. The gene calls are TRBV7-9 and TRBJ1-2; D is undetermined. The germline V gene encodes CDR1 SEHNR and CDR2 FQNEAQ (reference sequence). V was clipped by 1 base and J by 5 bases, with 11 bases between them. The CDR3 is 14 residues long. CDR3 sequence (DNA): TGTGCCAGCAGCTTAGGGACTCCCGTGTATGGCTACACCTTC. It specifies CASSLGTPVYGYTF. Using reference TRBV7-9 and TRBJ1-2 for the parts outside the CDR3, the full variable domain is DTGVSQNPRHKITKRGQNVTFRCDPISEHNRLYWYRQTLGQGPEFLTYFQNEAQLEKSRLLSDRFSAERPKGSFSTLEIQRTEQGDSAMYLCASSLGTPVYGYTFGSGTRLTVV.